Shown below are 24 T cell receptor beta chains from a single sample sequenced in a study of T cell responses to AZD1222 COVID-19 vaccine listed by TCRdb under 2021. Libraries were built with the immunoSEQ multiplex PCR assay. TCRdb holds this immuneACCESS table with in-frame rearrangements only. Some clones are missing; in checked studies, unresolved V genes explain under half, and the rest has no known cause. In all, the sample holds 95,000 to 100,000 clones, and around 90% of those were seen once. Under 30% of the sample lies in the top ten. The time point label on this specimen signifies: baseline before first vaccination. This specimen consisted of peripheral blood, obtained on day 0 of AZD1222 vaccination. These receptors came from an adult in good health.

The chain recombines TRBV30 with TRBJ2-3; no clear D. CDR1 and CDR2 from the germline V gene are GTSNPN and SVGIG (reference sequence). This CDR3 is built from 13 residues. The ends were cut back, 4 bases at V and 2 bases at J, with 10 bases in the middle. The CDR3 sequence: CAWNDQNTDTQYF. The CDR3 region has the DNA TGTGCCTGGAACGACCAGAACACAGATACGCAGTATTTT.

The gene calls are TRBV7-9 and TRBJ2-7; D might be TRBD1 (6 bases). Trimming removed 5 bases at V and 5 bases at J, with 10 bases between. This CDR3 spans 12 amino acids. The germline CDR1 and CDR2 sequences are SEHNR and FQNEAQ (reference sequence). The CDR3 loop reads CASSTGTHEQYF. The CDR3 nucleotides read TGTGCCAGCAGCACCGGGACACACGAGCAGTACTTC.

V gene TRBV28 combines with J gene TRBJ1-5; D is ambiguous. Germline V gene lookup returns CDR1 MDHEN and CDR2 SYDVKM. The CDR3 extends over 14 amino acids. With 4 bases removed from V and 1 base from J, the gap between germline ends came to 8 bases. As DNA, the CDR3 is TGTGCCAGCAGTTCGGCCGGGAGCAATCAGCCCCAGCATTTT. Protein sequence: CASSSAGSNQPQHF.

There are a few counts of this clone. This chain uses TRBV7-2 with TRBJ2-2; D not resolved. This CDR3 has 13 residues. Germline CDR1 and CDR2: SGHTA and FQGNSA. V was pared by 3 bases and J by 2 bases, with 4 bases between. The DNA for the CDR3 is TGTGCCAGCAGCTTGACAAACACCGGGGAGCTGTTTTTT. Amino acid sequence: CASSLTNTGELFF. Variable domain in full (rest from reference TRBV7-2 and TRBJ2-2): GAGVSQSPSNKVTEKGKDVELRCDPISGHTALYWYRQSLGQGLEFLIYFQGNSAPDKSGLPSDRFSAERTGGSVSTLTIQRTQQEDSAVYLCASSLTNTGELFFGEGSRLTVL.

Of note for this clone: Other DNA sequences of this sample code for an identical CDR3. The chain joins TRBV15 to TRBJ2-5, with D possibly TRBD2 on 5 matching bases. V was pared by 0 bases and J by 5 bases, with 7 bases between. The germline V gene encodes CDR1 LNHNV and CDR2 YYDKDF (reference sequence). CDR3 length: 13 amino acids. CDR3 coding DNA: TGTGCCACCAGCAGAGACCGAGGGGAGACCCAGTACTTC. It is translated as CATSRDRGETQYF.

The CDR3 loop reads CASTTGTGLETQYF. Here the CDR3 DNA reads TGCGCCAGTACTACCGGGACAGGGTTAGAGACCCAGTACTTC. The rearrangement joins TRBV5-1 to TRBJ2-5; 9 bases match TRBD1. Germline lookup yields CDR1 SGHRS and CDR2 YFSETQ. V lost 8 bases to trimming and J lost 4 bases; unmatched junction nucleotides: 9. This CDR3 is 14 amino acids long. Drawing the rest from reference TRBV5-1 and TRBJ2-5, the complete variable domain is KAGVTQTPRYLIKTRGQQVTLSCSPISGHRSVSWYQQTPGQGLQFLFEYFSETQRNKGNFPGRFSGRQFSNSRSEMNVSTLELGDSALYLCASTTGTGLETQYFGPGTRLLVL.

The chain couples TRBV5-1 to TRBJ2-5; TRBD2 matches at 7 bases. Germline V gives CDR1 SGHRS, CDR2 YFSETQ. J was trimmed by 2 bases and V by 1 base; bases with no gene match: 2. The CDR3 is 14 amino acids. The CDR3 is CASSLTSAQETQYF. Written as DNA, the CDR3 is TGCGCCAGCAGCTTGACTAGCGCGCAAGAGACCCAGTACTTC.

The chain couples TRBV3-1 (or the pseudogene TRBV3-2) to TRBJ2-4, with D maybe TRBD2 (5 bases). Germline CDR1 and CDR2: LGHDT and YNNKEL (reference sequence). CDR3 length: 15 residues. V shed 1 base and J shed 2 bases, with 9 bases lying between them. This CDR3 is CASSQGEGSKNIQYF. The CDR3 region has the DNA TGTGCCAGCAGCCAAGGTGAGGGTTCCAAAAACATTCAGTACTTC.

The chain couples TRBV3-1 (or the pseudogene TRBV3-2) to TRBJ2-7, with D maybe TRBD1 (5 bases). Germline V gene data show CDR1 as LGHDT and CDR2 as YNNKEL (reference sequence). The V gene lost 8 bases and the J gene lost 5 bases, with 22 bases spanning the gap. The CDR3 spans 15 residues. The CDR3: CASGLSGSGTHEQYF. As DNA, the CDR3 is TGTGCCAGCGGGTTGTCAGGGTCCGGTACCCACGAGCAGTACTTC.

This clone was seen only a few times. The CDR3 here is CASSKIRGPGGELFF. CDR3 bases: TGCGCCAGCAGCAAAATTCGGGGGCCTGGCGGGGAGCTGTTTTTT. V is TRBV5-1 and J is TRBJ2-2; D may be TRBD1 or TRBD2 (6 bases each). The CDR3 extends over 15 amino acids. Per germline, CDR1 SGHRS and CDR2 YFSETQ. With 4 bases removed from V and 7 bases from J, the gap between germline ends came to 17 bases.

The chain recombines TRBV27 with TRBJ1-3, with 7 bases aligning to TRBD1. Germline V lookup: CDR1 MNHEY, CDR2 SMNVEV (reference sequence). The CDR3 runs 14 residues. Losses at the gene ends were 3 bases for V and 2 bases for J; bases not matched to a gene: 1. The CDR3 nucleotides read TGTGCCAGCAGTTTGACAGGGACTGGAAACACCATATATTTT. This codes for CASSLTGTGNTIYF.

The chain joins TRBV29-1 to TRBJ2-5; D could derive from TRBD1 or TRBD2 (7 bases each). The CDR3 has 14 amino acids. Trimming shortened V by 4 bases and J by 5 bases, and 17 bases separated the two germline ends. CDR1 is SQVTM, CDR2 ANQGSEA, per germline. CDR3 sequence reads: CSVAAPGGEETQYF. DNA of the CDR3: TGCAGCGTTGCGGCCCCAGGGGGGGAGGAGACCCAGTACTTC. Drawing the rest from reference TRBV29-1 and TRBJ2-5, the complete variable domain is SAVISQKPSRDICQRGTSLTIQCQVDSQVTMMFWYRQQPGQSLTLIATANQGSEATYESGFVIDKFPISRPNLTFSTLTVSNMSPEDSSIYLCSVAAPGGEETQYFGPGTRLLVL.

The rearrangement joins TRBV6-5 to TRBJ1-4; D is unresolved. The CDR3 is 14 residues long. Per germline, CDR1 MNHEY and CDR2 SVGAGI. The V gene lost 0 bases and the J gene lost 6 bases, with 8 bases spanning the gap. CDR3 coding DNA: TGTGCCAGCAGTTACTCGGGGTGGGATGAAAAACTGTTTTTT. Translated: CASSYSGWDEKLFF.

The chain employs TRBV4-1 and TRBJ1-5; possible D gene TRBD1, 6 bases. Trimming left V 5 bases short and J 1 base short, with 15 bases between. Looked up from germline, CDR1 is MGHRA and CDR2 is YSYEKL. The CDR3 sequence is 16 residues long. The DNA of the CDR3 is TGCGCCAGCAGCAGAGAGGGGGGTGGGAGCAATCAGCCCCAGCATTTT. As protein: CASSREGGGSNQPQHF.

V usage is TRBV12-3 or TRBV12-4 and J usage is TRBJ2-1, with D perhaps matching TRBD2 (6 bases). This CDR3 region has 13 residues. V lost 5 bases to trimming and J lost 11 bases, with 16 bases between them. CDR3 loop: CASSPRGAEKQFF. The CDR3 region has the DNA TGTGCCAGCAGTCCCCGCGGGGCAGAGAAGCAGTTCTTC.

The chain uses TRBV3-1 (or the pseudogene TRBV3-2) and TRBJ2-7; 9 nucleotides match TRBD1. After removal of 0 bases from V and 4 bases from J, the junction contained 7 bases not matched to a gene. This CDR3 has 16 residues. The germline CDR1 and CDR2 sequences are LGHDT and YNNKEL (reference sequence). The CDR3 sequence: CASSQDRGQGLYEQYF. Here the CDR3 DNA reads TGTGCCAGCAGCCAAGATCGGGGACAGGGACTTTACGAGCAGTACTTC.

The CDR3 coding sequence is TGTGCCACCAGTGAGGCGGGCAGAGTTAGCAATCAGCCCCAGCATTTT. Translating it yields CATSEAGRVSNQPQHF. This chain links TRBV24-1 with TRBJ1-5; D call uncertain. This CDR3 region has 16 residues. The V end was cut by 4 bases, the J end by 0 bases, with 12 bases between. The germline gives CDR1 KGHDR, CDR2 SFDVKD.

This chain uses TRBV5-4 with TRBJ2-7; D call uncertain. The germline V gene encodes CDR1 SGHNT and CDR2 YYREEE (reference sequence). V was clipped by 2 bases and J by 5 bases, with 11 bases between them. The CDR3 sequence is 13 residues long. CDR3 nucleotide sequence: TGTGCCAGCAGCTTAATCTCGTCTAACGAGCAGTACTTC. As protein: CASSLISSNEQYF.

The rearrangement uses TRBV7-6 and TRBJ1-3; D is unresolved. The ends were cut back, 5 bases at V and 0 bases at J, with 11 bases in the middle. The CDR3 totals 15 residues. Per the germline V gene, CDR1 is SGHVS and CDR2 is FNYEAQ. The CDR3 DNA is TGTGCCAGCAGCCCCGACACTACCTCTGGAAACACCATATATTTT. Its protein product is CASSPDTTSGNTIYF.

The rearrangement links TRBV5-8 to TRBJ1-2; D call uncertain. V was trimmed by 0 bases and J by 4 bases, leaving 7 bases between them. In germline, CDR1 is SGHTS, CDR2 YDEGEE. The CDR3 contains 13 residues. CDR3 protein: CASSLGSLYGYTF. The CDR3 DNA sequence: TGTGCCAGCAGCTTGGGATCCCTCTATGGCTACACCTTC.

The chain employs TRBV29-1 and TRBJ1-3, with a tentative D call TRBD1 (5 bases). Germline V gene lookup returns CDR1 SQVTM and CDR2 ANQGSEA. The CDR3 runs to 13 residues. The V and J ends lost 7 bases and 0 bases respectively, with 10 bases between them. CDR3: CSAAGDSGNTIYF. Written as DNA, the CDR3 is TGCAGCGCCGCGGGGGACTCTGGAAACACCATATATTTT.

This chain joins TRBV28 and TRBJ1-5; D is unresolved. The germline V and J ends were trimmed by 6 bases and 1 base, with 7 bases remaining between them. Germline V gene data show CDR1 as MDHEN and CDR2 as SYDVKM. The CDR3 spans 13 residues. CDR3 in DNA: TGTGCCAGCAGCCTTAGGAGCAATCAGCCCCAGCATTTT. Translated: CASSLRSNQPQHF.

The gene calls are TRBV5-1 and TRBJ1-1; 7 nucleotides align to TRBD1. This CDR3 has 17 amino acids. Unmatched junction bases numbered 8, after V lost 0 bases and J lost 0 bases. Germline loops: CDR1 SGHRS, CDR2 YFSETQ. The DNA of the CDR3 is TGCGCCAGCAGCTTGGGGTTGAGGGGGCCGCTGAACACTGAAGCTTTCTTT. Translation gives CASSLGLRGPLNTEAFF.

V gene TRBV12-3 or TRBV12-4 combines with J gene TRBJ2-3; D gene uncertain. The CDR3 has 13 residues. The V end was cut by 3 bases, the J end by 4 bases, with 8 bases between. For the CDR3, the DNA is TGTGCCAGCAGTTTGTGGGGTTCAGATACGCAGTATTTT. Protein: CASSLWGSDTQYF.